Below, one T cell receptor (beta chain) is given with its context. The trim removed 6 bases at V and 9 bases at J, leaving 14 bases unmatched. This CDR3 contains 15 residues. Per germline, CDR1 ENHRY and CDR2 SYGVKD. The source of the sample is a study of OX40 agonist ivuxolimab in advanced cancers. Looking at the study overall: Patients were 65% to 85% male with ages roughly 23 to 79, mean about 54.

Clones were sequenced by immunoSEQ multiplex PCR, and TCRdb holds only the in-frame ones, with some missing. The profile shows about 47,000 clones, 87% of them singletons. Sequenced material: CD4+ or CD8+ T cells sorted from blood, taken in a trial of the OX40 agonist ivuxolimab. The V and J genes are TRBV10-3 and TRBJ2-1, with 7 bases identical to TRBD2. The receptor was isolated from an adult with an advanced solid tumor such as melanoma, head and neck, liver or kidney cancer. The CDR3 nucleotides read TGTGCCATCAGGGCCGGCGGGGGTAAGAGTAGTGAGCAGTTCTTC. Residues: CAIRAGGGKSSEQFF.